The rows below give T cell receptor beta chains drawn from one sample of a study of PD-L1 blockade in urothelial cancer. Libraries were prepared by immunoSEQ multiplex PCR; TCRdb keeps only in-frame clonotypes and omits some of them. This sample carries tens of thousands of clones, roughly 84% of them seen once, and the ten largest clones take 8.5% to 10%. Specimen: PBMCs, collected around atezolizumab (anti-PD-L1) treatment. These receptors came from a woman between 65 and 79 years old with urothelial cancer. Each CDR3 is given with its conserved first and last residue. Each record gives: V gene, J gene, CDR3 protein.

>TRBV10-1|TRBJ2-7
CASSESGTGLSEQYF
>TRBV28|TRBJ2-7
CASSFVSGGPYEQYF
>TRBV15|TRBJ2-5
CATSRDRAEETQYF
>TRBV19|TRBJ2-2
CASSVGLAGEAGELFF
>TRBV4-1|TRBJ2-1
CASSQDSGYNEQFF
>TRBV6-1|TRBJ2-4
CASSKTGNAENIQYF
>TRBV2|TRBJ1-6
CASSAGGSSYNSPLHF
>TRBV7-2|TRBJ1-1
CASSTRGLSTEAFF
>TRBV7-9|TRBJ2-7
CASSFDGKQYF
>TRBV4-1|TRBJ1-5
CASSLDTTYSNQPQHF
>TRBV6-1|TRBJ2-1
CASSGNYHPSYNEQFF
>TRBV10-2|TRBJ1-5
CASSFGQGSNQPQHF
>TRBV7-9|TRBJ2-7
CASSFPVPGLAESSYEQYF
>TRBV27|TRBJ2-2
CASSLRTSGRAALDTGELFF
>TRBV13|TRBJ1-1
CASSMGQGYMNTEAFF
>TRBV10-3|TRBJ2-7
CAISDRDSFFYEQYF
>TRBV6-5|TRBJ2-2
CASTGSGTGELFF
>TRBV5-5|TRBJ2-7
CASSLVPGGTYEQYF
>TRBV6-5|TRBJ1-3
CASSYGRPSSGNTIYF
>TRBV19|TRBJ1-5
CASSMTAHSNQPQHF
>TRBV29-1|TRBJ2-7
CSVGDRRAYEQYF
>TRBV15|TRBJ1-1
CATSRVFRNPNTEAFF
>TRBV29-1|TRBJ2-1
CSVETAGQGSYNEQFF
>TRBV13|TRBJ1-6
CASSHQTGGNSPLHF
>TRBV23-1|TRBJ2-1
CASSQSEGDEQFF
>TRBV27|TRBJ1-4
CASSPTGVRASATNEKLFF
>TRBV4-1|TRBJ1-4
CASSQQGAPNEKLFF
>TRBV7-9|TRBJ2-2
CASSLPLAGAQNTGELFF
>TRBV28|TRBJ2-7
CASSLHPRAGWNGEQYF
>TRBV7-3|TRBJ2-3
CASSLSAGANTDTQYF
>TRBV14|TRBJ2-1
CASSQELAGGNEQFF
>TRBV4-1|TRBJ2-5
CASSRGGGVVGETQYF
>TRBV5-4|TRBJ2-1
CASSLTSGSYNEQFF
>TRBV5-1|TRBJ2-7
CASSLGVTSGGVISYEQYF
>TRBV10-3|TRBJ1-2
CAISDPSRPTNYGYTF
>TRBV28|TRBJ1-2
CATSHDRNYGYTF
>TRBV19|TRBJ2-7
CASSISSGGTSEQYF
>TRBV29-1|TRBJ2-6
CSVETPGQFSGANVLTF
>TRBV10-2|TRBJ1-1
CASSDGGYGTEAFF
>TRBV2|TRBJ2-3
CASSQDTSTDTQYF
>TRBV11-2|TRBJ1-2
CASSPTGSRGYTF
>TRBV5-1|TRBJ2-5
CASSLGWTSGSAYQETQYF
>TRBV7-9|TRBJ1-3
CASSPDRSLGNTIYF
>TRBV9|TRBJ1-5
CASSATGDNQPQHF
>TRBV7-2|TRBJ2-3
CASSLRLRGDSTDTQYF
>TRBV2|TRBJ1-3
CASSEANSLTGSGAGNTIYF
>TRBV5-1|TRBJ1-4
CASSLEGAGGEKLFF
>TRBV7-9|TRBJ2-7
CASSSAEASPYEQYF
>TRBV7-3|TRBJ2-3
CASSAGLAGGTDTQYF
>TRBV11-2|TRBJ1-2
CASSSAGLGQGAWGYTF
>TRBV5-4|TRBJ2-2
CASSSQGSWTGELFF
>TRBV11-2|TRBJ2-7
CASSLGGGVAYEQYF
>TRBV5-4|TRBJ1-2
CASSLEGAPVAGYTF
>TRBV28|TRBJ1-5
CASSFRTGTGSGQPQHF
>TRBV5-4|TRBJ1-3
CASSPGQGFRGNTIYF
>TRBV4-3|TRBJ2-3
CASSQDTQRRRDTQYF
>TRBV28|TRBJ2-7
CASSSTAAGLTYEQYF
>TRBV5-1|TRBJ2-3
CASSFLISTDTQYF
>TRBV27|TRBJ2-7
CASSLSWTGGAEQYF